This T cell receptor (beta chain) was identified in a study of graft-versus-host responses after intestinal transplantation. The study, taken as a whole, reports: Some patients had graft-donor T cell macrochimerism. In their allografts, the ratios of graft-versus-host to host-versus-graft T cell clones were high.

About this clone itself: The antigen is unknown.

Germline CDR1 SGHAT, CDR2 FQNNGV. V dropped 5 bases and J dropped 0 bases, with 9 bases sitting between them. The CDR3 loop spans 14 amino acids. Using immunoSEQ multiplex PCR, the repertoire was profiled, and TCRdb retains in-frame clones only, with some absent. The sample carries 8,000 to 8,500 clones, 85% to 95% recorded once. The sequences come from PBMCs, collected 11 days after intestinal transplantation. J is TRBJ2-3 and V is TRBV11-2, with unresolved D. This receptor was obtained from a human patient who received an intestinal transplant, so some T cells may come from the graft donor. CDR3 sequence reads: CASSKLRSTDTQYF. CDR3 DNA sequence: TGTGCCAGCAGCAAACTCCGGAGCACAGATACGCAGTATTTT.